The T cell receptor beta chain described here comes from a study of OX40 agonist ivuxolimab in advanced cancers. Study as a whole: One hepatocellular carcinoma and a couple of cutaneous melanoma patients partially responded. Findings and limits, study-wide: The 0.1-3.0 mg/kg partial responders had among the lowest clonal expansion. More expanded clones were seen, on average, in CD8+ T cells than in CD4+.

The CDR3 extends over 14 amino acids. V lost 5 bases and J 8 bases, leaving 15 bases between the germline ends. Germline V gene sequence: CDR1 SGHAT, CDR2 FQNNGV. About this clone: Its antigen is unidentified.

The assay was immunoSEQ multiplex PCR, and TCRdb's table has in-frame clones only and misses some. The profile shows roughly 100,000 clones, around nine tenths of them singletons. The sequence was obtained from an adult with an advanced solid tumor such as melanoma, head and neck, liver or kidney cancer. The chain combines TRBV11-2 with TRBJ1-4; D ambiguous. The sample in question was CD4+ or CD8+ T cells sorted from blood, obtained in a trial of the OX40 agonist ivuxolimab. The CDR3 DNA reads TGTGCCAGCAGCCTAGCCGGGCAGCCGGAAAAACTGTTTTTT. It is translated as CASSLAGQPEKLFF.